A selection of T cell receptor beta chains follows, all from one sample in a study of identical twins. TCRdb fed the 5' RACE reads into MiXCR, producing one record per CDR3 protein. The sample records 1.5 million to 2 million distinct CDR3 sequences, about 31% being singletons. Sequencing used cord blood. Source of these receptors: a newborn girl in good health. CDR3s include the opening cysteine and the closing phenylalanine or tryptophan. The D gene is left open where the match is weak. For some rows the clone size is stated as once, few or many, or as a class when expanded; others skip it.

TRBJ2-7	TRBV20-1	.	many	CSARAVGTPTYEQYF	TGCAGTGCTAGAGCCGTAGGGACACCAACCTACGAGCAGTACTTC
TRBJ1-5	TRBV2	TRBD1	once	CASSEDRFNQPQHF	TGTGCCAGCAGCGAGGACAGGTTCAATCAGCCCCAGCATTTT
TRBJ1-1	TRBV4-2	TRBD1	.	CASSQDFSGGTEAFF	TGTGCCAGCAGCCAAGACTTCTCAGGGGGCACTGAAGCTTTCTTT
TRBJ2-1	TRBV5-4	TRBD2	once	CASGPSGVLFSCNEQFF	TGTGCCAGCGGACCTAGCGGGGTCTTATTCTCCTGCAATGAGCAGTTCTTC
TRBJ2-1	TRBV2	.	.	CASRELAHEQFF	TGTGCCAGCAGGGAACTAGCCCATGAGCAGTTCTTC
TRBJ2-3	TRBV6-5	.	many	CASRRGSTDTQYF	TGTGCCAGCCGTCGGGGGAGCACAGATACGCAGTATTTT
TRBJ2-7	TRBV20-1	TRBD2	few	CSARLGTSGRHYEQYF	TGCAGTGCTAGATTGGGTACTAGCGGGAGACACTACGAGCAGTACTTC
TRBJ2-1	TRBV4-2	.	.	CASSQDFGPNEQFF	TGTGCCAGCAGCCAAGATTTTGGTCCCAATGAGCAGTTCTTC
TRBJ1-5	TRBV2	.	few	CASSAPQGWKPQHF	TGTGCCAGCAGTGCCCCTCAGGGGTGGAAGCCCCAGCATTTT
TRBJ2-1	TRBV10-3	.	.	CAISIASSYNEQFF	TGTGCCATCAGTATAGCAAGCTCCTACAATGAGCAGTTCTTC
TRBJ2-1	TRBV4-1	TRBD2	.	CASSQDVASGSYNEQFF	TGCGCCAGCAGCCAAGATGTTGCTAGCGGGAGCTACAATGAGCAGTTCTTC